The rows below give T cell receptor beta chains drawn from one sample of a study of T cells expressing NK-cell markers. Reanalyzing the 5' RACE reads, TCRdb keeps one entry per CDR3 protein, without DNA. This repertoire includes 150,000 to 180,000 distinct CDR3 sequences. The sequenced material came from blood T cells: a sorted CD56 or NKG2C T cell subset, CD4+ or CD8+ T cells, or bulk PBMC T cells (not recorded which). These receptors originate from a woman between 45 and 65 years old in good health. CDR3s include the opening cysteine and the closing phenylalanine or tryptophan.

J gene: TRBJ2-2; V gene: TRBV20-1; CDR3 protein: CSARDHSSNTGELFF
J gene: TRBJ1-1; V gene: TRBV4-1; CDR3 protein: CASSHHGGSGTEAFF
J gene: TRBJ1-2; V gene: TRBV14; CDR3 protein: CASSQLGIGTRDGYTF
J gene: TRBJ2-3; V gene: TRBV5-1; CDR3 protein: CASSVAGRSHTDTQYF
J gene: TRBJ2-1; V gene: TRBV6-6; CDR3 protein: CAARGGLEQFF
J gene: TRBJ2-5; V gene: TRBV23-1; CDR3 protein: CASKRACLQETQYF
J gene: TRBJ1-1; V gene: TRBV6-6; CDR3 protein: CASSYAGQGNTEAFF
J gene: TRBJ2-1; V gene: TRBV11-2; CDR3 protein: CASSSGYNEQFF
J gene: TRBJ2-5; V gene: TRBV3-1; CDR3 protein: CASSLGTSGEETQYF
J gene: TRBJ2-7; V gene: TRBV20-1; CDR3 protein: CSARDLGDSSYEQYF
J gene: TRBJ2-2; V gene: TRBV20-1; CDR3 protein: CSARLATTGELFF
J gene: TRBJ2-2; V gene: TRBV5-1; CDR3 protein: CASSLGLELFF
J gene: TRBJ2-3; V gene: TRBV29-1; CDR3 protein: CSAWGRSTDTQYF
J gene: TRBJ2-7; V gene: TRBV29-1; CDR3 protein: CSVGYPAGDFYEQYF
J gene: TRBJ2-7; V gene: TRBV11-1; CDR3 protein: CASSPGLAGGPVDEQYF
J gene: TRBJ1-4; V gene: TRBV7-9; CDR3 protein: CASSFTPFPGQGNEKLFF
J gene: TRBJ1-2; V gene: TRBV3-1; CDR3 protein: CASSQDLWGEVHYGYTF
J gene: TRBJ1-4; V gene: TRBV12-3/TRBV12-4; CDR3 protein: CASSPRASLNEKLFF
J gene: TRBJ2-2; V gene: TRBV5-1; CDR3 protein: CASSLTGYDTGELFF
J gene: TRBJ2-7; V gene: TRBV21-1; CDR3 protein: CASSTGQGTDGIYYEQYF
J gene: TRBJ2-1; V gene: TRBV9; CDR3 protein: CASSGPGLLTNEQFF
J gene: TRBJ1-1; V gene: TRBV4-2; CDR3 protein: CASSQRTGLNTEAFF
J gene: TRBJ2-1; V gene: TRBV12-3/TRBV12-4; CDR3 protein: CATRTSGNNEQFF
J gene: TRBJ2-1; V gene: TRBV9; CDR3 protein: CASSVAPRIVTTYNEQFF
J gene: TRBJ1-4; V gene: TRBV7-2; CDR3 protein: CASSPGPQWGTNEKLFF
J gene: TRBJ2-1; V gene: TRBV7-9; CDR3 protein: CASSSTSPGLASQFSYNEQFF
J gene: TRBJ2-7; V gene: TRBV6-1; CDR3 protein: CAESEFISYEQYF
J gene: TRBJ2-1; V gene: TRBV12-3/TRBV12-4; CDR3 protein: CASKDPGVREQFF
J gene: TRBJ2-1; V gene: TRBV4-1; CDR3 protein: CASSQGQGANNEQFF
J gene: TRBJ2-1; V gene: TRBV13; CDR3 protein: CASSLTHTNYNEQFF
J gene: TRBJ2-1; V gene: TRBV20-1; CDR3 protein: CSARVVAGGRYNEQFF
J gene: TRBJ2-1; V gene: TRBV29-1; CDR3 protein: CSVEIRQVYNEQFF
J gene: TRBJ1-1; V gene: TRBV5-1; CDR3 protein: CASSLSFGKEAFF
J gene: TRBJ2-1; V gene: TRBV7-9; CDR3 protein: CASSLPPGLAGGDEQFF
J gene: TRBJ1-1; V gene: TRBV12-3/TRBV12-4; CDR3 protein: CASSLATGGTEAFF
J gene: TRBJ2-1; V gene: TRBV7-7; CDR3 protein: CASSLSRGRNHEQFF
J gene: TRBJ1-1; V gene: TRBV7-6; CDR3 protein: CASDGGRGTSTEAFF
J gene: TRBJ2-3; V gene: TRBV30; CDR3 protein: CAWWSPDTQYF
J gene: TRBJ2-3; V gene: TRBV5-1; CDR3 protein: CASSLVALSDTQYF
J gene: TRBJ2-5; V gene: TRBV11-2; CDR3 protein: CASAGAPGFQETQYF
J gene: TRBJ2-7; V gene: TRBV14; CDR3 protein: CASSHSWETSGSRRGYEQYF
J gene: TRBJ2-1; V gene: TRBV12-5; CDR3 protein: CASGLVRDLGEQFF
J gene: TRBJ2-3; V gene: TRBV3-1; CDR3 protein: CASSSDRLRDTQYF
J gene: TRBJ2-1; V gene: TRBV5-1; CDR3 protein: CASSLGGWLDNEQFF
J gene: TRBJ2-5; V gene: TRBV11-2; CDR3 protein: CASSLVKGQGAYF
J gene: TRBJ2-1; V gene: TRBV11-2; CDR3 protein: CASSSRGLGYNEQFF
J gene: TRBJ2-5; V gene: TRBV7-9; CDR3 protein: CASTQIGQGRETQYF
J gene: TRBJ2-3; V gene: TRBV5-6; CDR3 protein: CASSSSAFTDTQYF
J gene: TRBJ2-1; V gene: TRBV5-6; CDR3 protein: CASSFKGLAGGIEQFF
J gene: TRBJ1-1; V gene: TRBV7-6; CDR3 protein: CASSSWGQNEAFF
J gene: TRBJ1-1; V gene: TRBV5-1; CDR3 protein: CASSRGADLNTEAFF